One sample yielded the 7 T cell receptor beta chains listed below, sequenced in a study of human T cells and chemical hapten exposure. Documented time point: patch test 1, 2 weeks after DPC sensitization. Treatment of the sample: therapeutic diphenylcyclopropenone sensitization with weekly scalp DPC. TCRdb passed the RACE reads through MiXCR, listing each CDR3 protein once. The sample yields some 77,000 distinct CDR3 sequences, 10% seen once. The sequencing here drew on whole blood, taken in connection with sensitization to the hapten diphenylcyclopropenone (DPC). The receptor set was obtained from a woman aged 45 to 65 with alopecia areata. Some clones in this sample may be carry-over from other donors' samples.

The rearrangement joins TRBV7-9 to TRBJ2-5; 14 nucleotides line up with TRBD2. The germline gives CDR1 SEHNR, CDR2 FQNEAQ (reference sequence). This CDR3 region has 16 residues. V was pared by 5 bases and J by 3 bases, with 5 bases of the junction left unmatched. CDR3 loop: CASSPGLAGGEETQYF. CDR3 in DNA: TGTGCCAGCAGCCCTGGACTAGCGGGAGGCGAAGAGACCCAGTACTTC.

This clonotype has only a few counts. The J gene is TRBJ2-1, the V gene TRBV20-1, with 7 bases that match TRBD2. In germline, CDR1 is DFQATT, CDR2 SNEGSKA (reference sequence). This CDR3 contains 15 residues. J was trimmed by 0 bases and V by 3 bases; bases with no gene match: 5. The CDR3 reads CSARSPSGSYNEQFF. The CDR3 coding sequence is TGCAGTGCTAGGTCCCCTAGCGGCTCCTACAATGAGCAGTTCTTC.

This clonotype showed up many times. The chain links TRBV11-3 to TRBJ2-1; TRBD2 matches at 12 bases. V lost 1 base and J lost 8; bases outside the gene matches: 12. In germline, CDR1 is SGHNT, CDR2 YENEEA. CDR3 length: 18 residues. CDR3 DNA: TGTGCCAGCAGCTTAGGGTCCCGACTAGCGGGAGATCGGGATGAGCAGTTCTTC. It translates to CASSLGSRLAGDRDEQFF.

The gene calls are TRBV2 and TRBJ1-5; D is unclear. There are 13 residues in the CDR3. Trimming stripped 6 bases from V and 0 bases from J, with 6 bases between. Germline assignment: CDR1 SNHLY and CDR2 FYNNEI. The CDR3 coding sequence is TGTGCCAGCAGGGTCAATAGCAATCAGCCCCAGCATTTT. Protein: CASRVNSNQPQHF. The entire variable domain, with the rest obtained from reference TRBV2 and TRBJ1-5, is as follows: EPEVTQTPSHQVTQMGQEVILRCVPISNHLYFYWYRQILGQKVEFLVSFYNNEISEKSEIFDDQFSVERPDGSNFTLKIRSTKLEDSAMYFCASRVNSNQPQHFGDGTRLSIL.

This clonotype was seen a few times. V is TRBV14 and J is TRBJ2-1; D remains ambiguous. V was shortened by 4 bases and J by 0 bases, with 13 bases between the two germline ends. The CDR3 consists of 16 residues. Germline CDR1 SGHDN, CDR2 FVKESK. The CDR3 reads CASSPRLPSSYNEQFF. CDR3 nucleotide sequence: TGTGCCAGCAGCCCTCGACTTCCTAGCTCCTACAATGAGCAGTTCTTC.

The V gene is TRBV18, the J gene TRBJ2-7, with a weak D call TRBD1 (6 bases). The CDR3 runs 14 residues. Germline V lookup: CDR1 KGHSH, CDR2 LQKENI. V was clipped by 2 bases and J by 2 bases, with 10 bases between them. The CDR3 spells CASSPRTATYEQYF. CDR3 in DNA: TGTGCCAGCTCACCAAGGACAGCAACCTACGAGCAGTACTTC.

This chain links TRBV12-3 or TRBV12-4 with TRBJ1-5, with 7 bases aligning to TRBD1. The CDR3 runs to 13 residues. The trim removed 9 bases at V and 6 bases at J, leaving 8 bases unmatched. CDR3 nucleotide sequence: TGTGCCAGTGAAGACAGGGTCGGTCAGCCCCAGCATTTT. Encoded protein: CASEDRVGQPQHF.